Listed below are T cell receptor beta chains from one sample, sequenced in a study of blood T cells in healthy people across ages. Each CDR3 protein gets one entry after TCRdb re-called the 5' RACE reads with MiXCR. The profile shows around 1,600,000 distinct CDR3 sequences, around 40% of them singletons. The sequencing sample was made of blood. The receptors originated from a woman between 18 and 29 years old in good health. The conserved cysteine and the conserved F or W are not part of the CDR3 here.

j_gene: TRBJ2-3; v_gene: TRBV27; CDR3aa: ASSVRFGDTQY
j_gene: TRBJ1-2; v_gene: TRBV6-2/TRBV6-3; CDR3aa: ASSYRGQYGYA
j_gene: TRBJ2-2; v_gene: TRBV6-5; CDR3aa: ASSYGPTELF
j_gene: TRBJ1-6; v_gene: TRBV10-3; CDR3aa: AIRVGTGIENSPLH
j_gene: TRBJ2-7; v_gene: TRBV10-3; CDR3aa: AISEAQSSYEQY
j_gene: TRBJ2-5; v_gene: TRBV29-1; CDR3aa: SVEDLTSGFLPVLGETQY
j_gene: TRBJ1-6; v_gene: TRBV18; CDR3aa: ASSPARAGESPLH
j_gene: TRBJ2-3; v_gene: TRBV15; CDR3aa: ATSAGGPTDTQY
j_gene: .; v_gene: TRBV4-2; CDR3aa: ASSPWGGVDNEQY
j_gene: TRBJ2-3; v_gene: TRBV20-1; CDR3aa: SADPQASGTRQEAADTQY
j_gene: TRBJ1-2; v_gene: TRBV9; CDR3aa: ASSARTAHGYT
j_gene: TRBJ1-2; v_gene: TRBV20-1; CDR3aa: SARDNVANYGYT
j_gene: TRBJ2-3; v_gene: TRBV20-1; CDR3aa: STSGTIQY
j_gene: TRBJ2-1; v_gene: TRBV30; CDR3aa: AWSVRGGPYNEQF
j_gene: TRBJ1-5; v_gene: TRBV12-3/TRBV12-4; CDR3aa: ASRATGNQPQH
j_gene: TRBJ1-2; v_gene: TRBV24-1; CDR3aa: ATSVGNYGYT
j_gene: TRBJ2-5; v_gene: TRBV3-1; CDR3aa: ASSQVDFQETQY
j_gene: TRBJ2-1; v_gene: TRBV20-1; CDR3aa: SARVYSGGPKETQF
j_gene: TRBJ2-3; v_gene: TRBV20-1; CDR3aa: SARDTQLGDTQY
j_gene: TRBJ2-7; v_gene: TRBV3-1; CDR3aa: ASSATWRRSSYEQY
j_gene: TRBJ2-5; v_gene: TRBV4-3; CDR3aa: ASSQDGTSQETQY